This section outlines one T cell receptor (beta chain) sequence together with its context. Sequencing used immunoSEQ multiplex PCR; TCRdb keeps in-frame clones, though not all of them. The sample holds more than 85,000 clones; more than 85% are singletons and the top ten take 4.2%. This specimen comes from a study of blood T cell repertoires in COVID-19. About the research overall: The study drew acute and convalescent COVID-19 samples from the United States, Italy and Spain.

V was pared by 4 bases and J by 6 bases, with 8 bases of the junction left unmatched. Germline V CDR1 and CDR2: SGDLS, YYNGEE. This CDR3 contains 14 residues. V is TRBV9 and J is TRBJ1-1; 8 nucleotides align to TRBD1. Sequenced sample: peripheral blood. This clonotype originated in a man between 18 and 29 years old with acute or convalescent COVID-19. The CDR3: CASSPRTGTPEAFF. The CDR3 DNA is TGTGCCAGCAGCCCACGGACAGGGACCCCTGAAGCTTTCTTT.